This TCR beta chain was recorded in a study of early stage breast cancer tumors. Study context: Most invasive tumors, about 80% of the 16, were ER+/PR+/HER2-. Roughly 10-fold was the mean read coverage per sample. Overall study results and limits: Comparing each tissue with blood distinguished tumor from normal in about 90% of the 16 patients.

Sequencing used immunoSEQ multiplex PCR; TCRdb keeps in-frame clones, though not all of them. The table has about 48,000 clones, around 83% seen once. The germline CDR1 and CDR2 sequences are SGHTA and FQGNSA. The CDR3 loop spans 12 amino acids. The V and J ends lost 0 bases and 6 bases respectively, with 6 bases between them. A word on this clone: No antigen is known for it.

This clonotype was obtained from a person aged 45 to 59 with breast cancer. The specimen sequenced was blood. V is TRBV7-2 and J is TRBJ2-7; D gene ambiguous. CDR3 region: CASSLATPEQYF. The CDR3 nucleotides are TGTGCCAGCAGCTTAGCGACGCCCGAGCAGTACTTC.